This passage covers 20 T cell receptor beta chains from one sample sequenced in a study of CD8+CD57+ T cells in acquired aplastic anemia. TCR beta VDJ and CDR3 were profiled, and genomic DNA was the template. TCRdb ran MiXCR on the reads and lists one entry per CDR3 protein. The repertoire includes 200,000 to 250,000 distinct CDR3 sequences, roughly 33% of them detected once, and 1% to 1.3% sits in the top ten. Sequences were obtained from sorted CD4+, CD8+, or CD8+CD57+ T cells (not recorded which) from PBMCs. All receptors derive from a human donor in good health, serving as a control.

This clonotype showed up just once. This chain joins TRBV20-1 and TRBJ2-5; 7 nucleotides agree with TRBD2. The CDR3 length is 13 residues. The V gene end was trimmed by 6 bases and the J gene end by 7 bases; junction bases not matched to a gene: 11. CDR1 is DFQATT, CDR2 SNEGSKA, per germline (reference sequence). The CDR3 DNA is TGCAGTGCCAGCAGGGAGGGTAGTAGGACCCAGTACTTC. This encodes CSASREGSRTQYF.

CDR3 region: CASSRGSEDYGYTF. In DNA form, the CDR3 reads TGTGCCAGCTCTCGCGGCTCGGAGGACTATGGCTACACCTTC. The chain recombines TRBV18 with TRBJ1-2; no definite D call. Trimming shortened V by 6 bases and J by 3 bases, and 14 bases separated the two germline ends. The CDR3 runs 14 residues. CDR1 is KGHSH and CDR2 is LQKENI in the germline V gene.

This clonotype has a handful of counts. The chain is built from TRBV6-4 and TRBJ1-1; D uncertain. Trimming took off 3 bases at V and 4 bases at J, with 12 bases between the two ends. In germline, CDR1 is MRHNA, CDR2 SNTAGT. This CDR3 spans 14 amino acids. CDR3 nucleotide sequence: TGTGCCAGCAGTGAAAAGAGGGAGAGCACTGAAGCTTTCTTT. Translation gives CASSEKRESTEAFF.

The rearrangement joins TRBV19 to TRBJ1-2; TRBD1 aligns across 7 bases. The V gene end was trimmed by 8 bases and the J gene end by 8 bases; junction bases not matched to a gene: 8. The CDR3 sequence is 12 residues long. Germline CDR1 reads LNHDA; CDR2 reads SQIVND (reference sequence). In DNA, the CDR3 is TGTGCCAGTGGTCCTCGACAGGGAGGCTACACCTTC. Translated: CASGPRQGGYTF.

The chain employs TRBV5-6 and TRBJ2-5, with 9 bases matching TRBD2. Trimming cost V 4 bases and J 6 bases; bases outside gene matches: 7. CDR1 and CDR2 from the germline V gene are SGHDT and YYEEEE. The CDR3 consists of 14 residues. The DNA for the CDR3 is TGTGCCAGCAGCCTAAGCGGGGGGCTTCAGACCCAGTACTTC. Its protein product is CASSLSGGLQTQYF. The full variable domain, with the rest looked up from reference TRBV5-6 and TRBJ2-5, is DAGVTQSPTHLIKTRGQQVTLRCSPKSGHDTVSWYQQALGQGPQFIFQYYEEEERQRGNFPDRFSGHQFPNYSSELNVNALLLGDSALYLCASSLSGGLQTQYFGPGTRLLVL.

The rearrangement links TRBV6-1 to TRBJ1-1; D gene uncertain. Between the trimmed V and J ends, which lost 2 bases and 10 bases, there was a span of 14 bases. This CDR3 has 13 amino acids. Germline V gene sequence: CDR1 MNHNS, CDR2 SASEGT. DNA of the CDR3: TGTGCCAGCAGTGAAAGGGCGGCGTCTGGAGCTTTCTTT. As protein: CASSERAASGAFF.

This clonotype was counted at least ten times. The rearrangement joins TRBV7-8 to TRBJ2-6, with D hard to call. CDR3 length equals 13 residues. Germline CDR1 is SGHVS and CDR2 is FQNEAQ. Trimming removed 3 bases at V and 4 bases at J, with 4 bases between. The DNA of the CDR3 is TGTGCCAGCAGCTTTCCCGGGGCCAACGTCCTGACTTTC. Translation gives CASSFPGANVLTF.

This clonotype has just a few counts. This sequence joins TRBV29-1 and TRBJ2-7; TRBD1 aligns across 9 bases. Germline CDR1 is SQVTM and CDR2 is ANQGSEA. V gave up 3 bases and J gave up 5 bases; unmatched junction bases: 5. The CDR3 has 13 residues. CDR3 DNA: TGCAGCGTTGATGGGACAGGGTCCCACGAGCAGTACTTC. It encodes CSVDGTGSHEQYF.

The V and J genes are TRBV5-1 and TRBJ1-1; D possibly corresponds to TRBD1 (6 bases). Trimming took off 1 base at V and 8 bases at J, with 21 bases between the two ends. Germline assignment: CDR1 SGHRS and CDR2 YFSETQ. The CDR3 spans 16 residues. The CDR3 coding sequence is TGCGCCAGCAGCTTGAGGCTCTCTGGGACAACGAACGAAGCTTTCTTT. It encodes CASSLRLSGTTNEAFF. The whole variable domain, remainder taken from reference TRBV5-1 and TRBJ1-1, is KAGVTQTPRYLIKTRGQQVTLSCSPISGHRSVSWYQQTPGQGLQFLFEYFSETQRNKGNFPGRFSGRQFSNSRSEMNVSTLELGDSALYLCASSLRLSGTTNEAFFGQGTRLTVV.

DNA of the CDR3: TGCAGTGCCCGGACAGGGGCCTATGGCTACACCTTC. It translates to CSARTGAYGYTF. The V gene is TRBV20-1, the J gene TRBJ1-2; 9 nucleotides match TRBD1. J was trimmed by 4 bases and V by 6 bases; bases with no gene match: 3. The CDR3 loop spans 12 amino acids. CDR1 DFQATT and CDR2 SNEGSKA come from the germline V gene (reference sequence).

This clonotype appeared many times. V usage is TRBV2 and J usage is TRBJ1-1, with D uncertain. Between the trimmed V and J ends, which lost 5 bases and 4 bases, there was a span of 14 bases. The CDR3 is 14 residues long. The germline V gene has CDR1 SNHLY and CDR2 FYNNEI. The CDR3 reads CASSLGISGTEAFF. CDR3 DNA: TGTGCCAGCAGTCTCGGGATCTCTGGCACTGAAGCTTTCTTT. The full variable domain, completed using reference TRBV2 and TRBJ1-1, is EPEVTQTPSHQVTQMGQEVILRCVPISNHLYFYWYRQILGQKVEFLVSFYNNEISEKSEIFDDQFSVERPDGSNFTLKIRSTKLEDSAMYFCASSLGISGTEAFFGQGTRLTVV.

This chain links TRBV9 with TRBJ2-3, with a possible D match to TRBD2 (6 bases). Trimming stripped 3 bases from V and 4 bases from J, with 18 bases between. There are 16 residues in the CDR3. Germline lookup yields CDR1 SGDLS and CDR2 YYNGEE. The CDR3 region has the DNA TGTGCCAGCAGCGGGGGCGCGGGGCCTGGTGCAGATACGCAGTATTTT. Translated, it gives CASSGGAGPGADTQYF.

This clonotype was observed at least ten times. CDR3 sequence reads: CASVNPGQGAHEQYF. The CDR3 DNA follows: TGTGCCAGCGTCAACCCGGGACAGGGGGCCCACGAGCAGTACTTC. The rearrangement joins TRBV6-6 to TRBJ2-7; 12 positions match TRBD1. CDR1 is MNHNY, CDR2 SVGAGI, per germline (reference sequence). This CDR3 has 15 amino acids. The trim removed 8 bases at V and 5 bases at J, leaving 10 bases unmatched.

The chain uses TRBV28 and TRBJ2-2; D not resolved. The V gene lost 7 bases and the J gene lost 1 base, with 7 bases spanning the gap. The CDR3 is 13 amino acids. In germline, CDR1 is MDHEN, CDR2 SYDVKM. The CDR3 loop reads CASTPLNTGELFF. The CDR3 DNA sequence: TGTGCCAGCACCCCGTTGAACACCGGGGAGCTGTTTTTT. The variable domain in full, with the rest retrieved from reference TRBV28 and TRBJ2-2, is DVKVTQSSRYLVKRTGEKVFLECVQDMDHENMFWYRQDPGLGLRLIYFSYDVKMKEKGDIPEGYSVSREKKERFSLILESASTNQTSMYLCASTPLNTGELFFGEGSRLTVL.

This clonotype was detected many times. The chain links TRBV24-1 to TRBJ2-7; 8 nucleotides line up with TRBD1. The germline gives CDR1 KGHDR, CDR2 SFDVKD. Losses at the gene ends were 3 bases for V and 6 bases for J; bases not matched to a gene: 12. CDR3 size: 16 residues. The CDR3 region has the DNA TGTGCCACCAGTGATGGCCGACAGGGGTCTATAGGCGAGCAGTACTTC. Translated: CATSDGRQGSIGEQYF.

There are a few counts of this clonotype. The genes are TRBV5-8 and TRBJ1-6, with TRBD1 identical over 9 bases. Trimming took 4 bases from V and 2 from J; bases not matched to a gene: 4. The CDR3 extends over 16 amino acids. Germline V CDR1 and CDR2: SGHTS, YDEGEE. The CDR3 sequence is CASSTTGGTYNSPLHF. The CDR3 bases are TGTGCCAGCAGCACAACAGGGGGCACCTATAATTCACCCCTCCACTTT.

This clonotype came up many times. The chain couples TRBV19 to TRBJ2-1; D is ambiguous. Trimming removed 4 bases from V and 3 bases from J, with 1 base in between. This CDR3 is 11 amino acids long. From germline, CDR1 is LNHDA and CDR2 SQIVND (reference sequence). The CDR3 reads CASSSYNEQFF. The CDR3 DNA is TGTGCCAGTAGTAGCTACAATGAGCAGTTCTTC.

Concerning this clonotype: This may be a read error: a much more frequent sequence differs by one nucleotide. The chain joins TRBV12-3 or TRBV12-4 to TRBJ2-7, with 10 bases matching TRBD1. V trimming: 4 bases; J trimming: 4 bases; junction bases outside the gene matches: 10. The CDR3 contains 16 residues. The CDR3 nucleotides read TGTGCCAGCAGTTCCGGGACAGGGGACCTCTGGTACGAGCAGTACTTC. Protein: CASSSGTGDLWYEQYF.

This clonotype was found many times. The rearrangement joins TRBV20-1 to TRBJ1-1, with D perhaps TRBD1 (5 bases). V was pared by 5 bases and J by 8 bases, with 21 bases between. There are 14 residues in the CDR3. Germline values: CDR1 DFQATT, CDR2 SNEGSKA (reference sequence). CDR3 sequence reads: CSAASPGGRPEAFF. CDR3 sequence (DNA): TGCAGTGCTGCCTCCCCGGGGGGAAGGCCCGAAGCTTTCTTT.

The table lists this clonotype with many counts. This chain links TRBV10-2 with TRBJ1-1, with D perhaps matching TRBD1 (5 bases). Germline V gives CDR1 WSHSY, CDR2 SAAADI. V lost 7 bases, J lost 1 base, and 13 bases lay in between. This CDR3 has 14 amino acids. DNA for the CDR3: TGCGCCAGCATTGCGAGACAGCGGAACACTGAAGCTTTCTTT. It yields the protein CASIARQRNTEAFF.